This entry lists 29 T cell receptor beta chains sequenced from one sample in a study of shared clonotypes between healthy human individuals (dated by TCRdb to 2020 to 2021). Library preparation employed the immunoSEQ multiplex PCR assay. TCRdb obtained this table from immuneACCESS and retained in-frame rearrangements with V and J assigned. These tables miss some clones; where compared with another copy, unresolved V genes account for less than half of the shortfall, and the remainder is unexplained. This sample comprises about 320,000 clones, roughly 91% of them detected only once. The ten most abundant clones make up about 16% of the sample. The specimen was memory CD8+ T cells sorted from blood. The cell subset or site label corresponds to: CD45RO+ cells pooled with CCR7-negative TemRA cells. These receptors were collected from a man younger than 30 in good health.

The chain couples TRBV2 to TRBJ2-1, with 9 bases fitting TRBD2. The CDR3 is made up of 14 amino acids. CDR1 is SNHLY, CDR2 FYNNEI, per germline. With V trimmed by 5 bases and J by 8 bases, 7 bases remained unmatched. CDR3 loop: CASSRGTSSDEQFF. The CDR3 nucleotides are TGTGCCAGCAGTAGGGGGACTAGCTCGGATGAGCAGTTCTTC.

As concerns this clone: A far larger clone is a single base away, which makes a read error likely. Other DNA sequences in the same sample also yield this CDR3. The CDR3, as DNA: TGTGCCAGCAGTTCTCCGCTAGCGGGATGGGATAATGAGCAGTTCTTC. Residues: CASSSPLAGWDNEQFF. The chain joins TRBV27 to TRBJ2-1; the match to TRBD2 covers 9 bases. The CDR3 consists of 16 residues. After removal of 4 bases from V and 7 bases from J, the junction contained 11 bases not matched to a gene. Germline V gene sequence: CDR1 MNHEY, CDR2 SMNVEV (reference sequence).

This clone was recorded only once. V and J are TRBV27 and TRBJ2-7, with a weak D call TRBD1 (6 bases). The CDR3 has 17 amino acids. Germline CDR1 and CDR2: MNHEY and SMNVEV (reference sequence). Trimming took 3 bases from V and 3 from J, leaving 21 bases between them. CDR3 residues: CASSFTGITSRNYEQYF. CDR3 DNA: TGTGCCAGCAGTTTTACAGGGATCACCAGTCGGAACTACGAGCAGTACTTC.

The gene calls are TRBV4-1 and TRBJ2-1, with D possibly TRBD2 on 6 matching bases. V lost 1 base and J lost 0, with 13 bases in between. Germline assignment: CDR1 MGHRA and CDR2 YSYEKL. The CDR3 has 17 residues. The CDR3 DNA follows: TGCGCCAGCAGCCAAGCTCGGGAGACCCTCTCCTACAATGAGCAGTTCTTC. This gives the protein CASSQARETLSYNEQFF.

The chain uses TRBV4-1 and TRBJ2-1; possibly TRBD2 for D (6 bases). CDR1 is MGHRA and CDR2 is YSYEKL in the germline V gene. The ends were cut back, 2 bases at V and 8 bases at J, with 13 bases in the middle. The CDR3 totals 14 residues. In nucleotides, the CDR3 is TGCGCCAGCAGCCAATCCCCGGGAGACGATGAGCAGTTCTTC. Amino acids: CASSQSPGDDEQFF.

This clone occurred once. This chain uses TRBV10-1 with TRBJ2-7; 9 nucleotides agree with TRBD1. The CDR3 covers 14 residues. Germline V CDR1 and CDR2: WNHNN, SYGVQD (reference sequence). J lost 1 base, V lost 4 bases, and 2 bases had no gene match. The DNA for the CDR3 is TGCGCCAGCAGTGGGACAGGGGAGTCCTACGAGCAGTACTTC. This gives the protein CASSGTGESYEQYF.

This clone has only one observation. V and J are TRBV27 and TRBJ1-2; D is possibly TRBD1 (6 bases). Germline lookup yields CDR1 MNHEY and CDR2 SMNVEV (reference sequence). CDR3 length: 14 amino acids. Trimming cost V 6 bases and J 8 bases, with 19 bases left between them. The CDR3 loop reads CASSSQGKERGYTF. The CDR3 DNA reads TGTGCCAGCAGCTCACAGGGAAAGGAAAGAGGCTACACCTTC.

Notes on this clone: A single base separates this from a much larger clone, so it may be a read error. The rearrangement links TRBV25-1 to TRBJ1-5, with D unclear. From germline, CDR1 is MGHDK and CDR2 SYGVNS. The CDR3 contains 14 residues. V lost 1 base to trimming and J lost 2 bases, with 6 bases between them. CDR3 in DNA: TGTGCCAGCAGTGAATGGGAGGGCAATCAGCCCCAGCATTTT. As protein: CASSEWEGNQPQHF.

The V call is TRBV28, the J call TRBJ1-3; D is unclear. CDR3 length: 16 amino acids. V lost 6 bases and J 4 bases, leaving 19 bases between the germline ends. The germline V gene has CDR1 MDHEN and CDR2 SYDVKM. As DNA, the CDR3 is TGTGCCAGCAGCCCAGCGCGCGGCTTTCTCGGAAACACCATATATTTT. This encodes CASSPARGFLGNTIYF.

This sequence joins TRBV5-6 and TRBJ2-7; 7 bases are shared with TRBD2. The length of the CDR3 is 18 residues. J gave up 1 base and V 0 bases, and 13 bases lay outside the gene matches. The germline V gene encodes CDR1 SGHDT and CDR2 YYEEEE. The CDR3 is CASSLALGGWRGSYEQYF. DNA of the CDR3: TGTGCCAGCAGCTTGGCCCTCGGCGGGTGGCGGGGGTCCTACGAGCAGTACTTC.

This chain connects TRBV6-6 to TRBJ1-1, with D perhaps TRBD1 (5 bases). The CDR3 sequence is 15 residues long. Trimming shortened V by 0 bases and J by 3 bases, and 11 bases separated the two germline ends. CDR1 is MNHNY and CDR2 is SVGAGI in the germline V gene (reference sequence). In DNA, the CDR3 is TGTGCCAGCAGTTACTCCAGGGCGTACGACACTGAAGCTTTCTTT. This gives the protein CASSYSRAYDTEAFF.

This chain joins TRBV7-9 and TRBJ1-4; 7 nucleotides agree with TRBD1. This CDR3 comprises 15 residues. CDR1 is SEHNR, CDR2 FQNEAQ, per germline (reference sequence). Trimming at V came to 3 bases and at J to 6 bases, leaving 7 bases not matched to a gene. The CDR3 protein is CASSFSGTADEKLFF. In DNA, the CDR3 is TGTGCCAGCAGCTTCTCCGGGACAGCTGATGAAAAACTGTTTTTT.

The chain employs TRBV18 and TRBJ1-2; D unresolved. The CDR3 totals 14 residues. Trimming pared 3 bases from V and 5 bases from J, leaving 13 bases between. Looked up from germline, CDR1 is KGHSH and CDR2 is LQKENI. CDR3 region: CASSPRLFGYGYTF. The CDR3 bases are TGTGCCAGCTCACCGCGCCTCTTCGGGTATGGCTACACCTTC.

This clone was counted a few times. The gene calls are TRBV7-9 and TRBJ2-1; D possibly corresponds to TRBD2 (7 bases). The CDR3 consists of 15 residues. CDR1 is SEHNR, CDR2 FQNEAQ, per germline (reference sequence). V was trimmed by 7 bases and J by 6 bases, leaving 19 bases between them. For the CDR3, the DNA is TGTGCCAGCACCCCACTGGGGGGGGCTGGCAATGAGCAGTTCTTC. This sequence encodes CASTPLGGAGNEQFF.

CDR3: CASSPTGLNTGELFF. In DNA, the CDR3 is TGTGCCAGCAGTCCGACGGGACTCAACACCGGGGAGCTGTTTTTT. The chain links TRBV28 to TRBJ2-2; D is perhaps TRBD2 (6 bases). Germline CDR1 MDHEN, CDR2 SYDVKM. The CDR3 has 15 residues. The germline V and J ends were trimmed by 5 bases and 2 bases, with 12 bases remaining between them.

The J gene is TRBJ2-1, the V gene TRBV5-1, with TRBD1 identical over 7 bases. The CDR3 covers 11 residues. Germline V CDR1 and CDR2: SGHRS, YFSETQ. The V segment lost 7 bases and the J segment 12 bases; nucleotides outside the gene matches: 7. The CDR3 DNA is TGCGCCAGCGGCCTAGGGGGCCGGCAGTTCTTC. Its translation: CASGLGGRQFF.

The chain's CDR3 is CASSFSTDTPNYGYTF. In nucleotides, the CDR3 is TGTGCCAGCAGCTTTAGTACAGACACCCCTAACTATGGCTACACCTTC. The chain uses TRBV7-9 and TRBJ1-2, with D uncertain. CDR1 is SEHNR and CDR2 is FQNEAQ in the germline V gene (reference sequence). The length of the CDR3 is 16 residues. Trimming removed 3 bases from V and 0 bases from J, with 14 bases in between.

The chain employs TRBV7-6 and TRBJ2-7; D is possibly TRBD1 or TRBD2 (5 bases each). The germline gives CDR1 SGHVS, CDR2 FNYEAQ. There are 14 residues in the CDR3. The germline V and J ends were trimmed by 1 base and 1 base, with 8 bases remaining between them. CDR3 nucleotide sequence: TGTGCCAGCAGCTTAGGGGGGAGATCCTACGAGCAGTACTTC. This sequence encodes CASSLGGRSYEQYF.

The chain joins TRBV27 to TRBJ2-6; D unresolved. The V end was cut by 7 bases, the J end by 0 bases, with 16 bases between. This CDR3 contains 17 residues. Germline lookup yields CDR1 MNHEY and CDR2 SMNVEV (reference sequence). CDR3: CASKGGEFNSGANVLTF. In nucleotides, the CDR3 is TGTGCCAGCAAAGGTGGGGAATTTAACTCTGGGGCCAACGTCCTGACTTTC.

J is TRBJ2-5 and V is TRBV13, with D maybe TRBD2 (5 bases). Germline-derived CDR1 and CDR2 are PRHDT and FYEKMQ (reference sequence). The CDR3 extends over 13 amino acids. Trimming pared 1 base from V and 4 bases from J, leaving 7 bases between. Written as DNA, the CDR3 is TGTGCCAGCAGCTTAGTAGGAGGAGAGACCCAGTACTTC. As protein: CASSLVGGETQYF.

The V gene is TRBV18, the J gene TRBJ1-1; D unresolved. The germline V gene encodes CDR1 KGHSH and CDR2 LQKENI. CDR3 size: 13 residues. V lost 2 bases and J 6 bases, leaving 10 bases between the germline ends. The CDR3 loop is CASSPSSAAEAFF. The CDR3 nucleotides are TGTGCCAGCTCACCAAGTTCAGCGGCTGAAGCTTTCTTT.

V and J are TRBV29-1 and TRBJ2-7; D is undetermined. Trimming took 2 bases from V and 4 from J, leaving 6 bases between them. This CDR3 is 11 amino acids long. Germline loops: CDR1 SQVTM, CDR2 ANQGSEA. CDR3 coding DNA: TGCAGCGTTGAAAGTGGGTACGAGCAGTACTTC. Amino acid sequence: CSVESGYEQYF.

The chain recombines TRBV5-4 with TRBJ1-6, with D maybe TRBD1 (6 bases). The CDR3 has 15 residues. V lost 2 bases and J lost 8, with 14 bases in between. Germline V gene data show CDR1 as SGHNT and CDR2 as YYREEE (reference sequence). CDR3 amino acids: CASSFTGPGDSPLHF. The CDR3 DNA sequence: TGTGCCAGCAGCTTTACAGGGCCGGGAGATTCACCCCTCCACTTT.

The chain carries TRBV7-9 and TRBJ2-7; D gene ambiguous. The CDR3 covers 13 residues. Looked up from germline, CDR1 is SEHNR and CDR2 is FQNEAQ (reference sequence). The V and J ends lost 2 bases and 0 bases respectively, with 5 bases between them. Written as DNA, the CDR3 is TGTGCCAGCAGCTTAAGGCTCTCCTACGAGCAGTACTTC. Translating gives CASSLRLSYEQYF.

This clone has only a few counts. V and J are TRBV30 and TRBJ1-1; D perhaps matches TRBD1 (5 bases). CDR3 length: 13 amino acids. The V gene lost 0 bases and the J gene lost 4 bases, with 9 bases spanning the gap. Germline V CDR1 and CDR2: GTSNPN, SVGIG (reference sequence). This chain's CDR3 is CAWSVRESTEAFF. CDR3 DNA: TGTGCCTGGAGTGTCAGGGAATCCACTGAAGCTTTCTTT. Based on the CDR3 plus reference TRBV30 and TRBJ1-1, the full variable domain is SQTIHQWPATLVQPVGSPLSLECTVEGTSNPNLYWYRQAAGRGLQLLFYSVGIGQISSEVPQNLSASRPQDRQFILSSKKLLLSDSGFYLCAWSVRESTEAFFGQGTRLTVV.

The chain uses TRBV4-1 and TRBJ1-4, with D unresolved. Trimming removed 3 bases at V and 4 bases at J, with 12 bases between. The length of the CDR3 is 15 residues. Germline CDR1 and CDR2: MGHRA and YSYEKL. The CDR3 region has the DNA TGCGCCAGCAGCCACCGAACAGCGCATAATGAAAAACTGTTTTTT. This codes for CASSHRTAHNEKLFF.

This clone appeared a single time. The gene calls are TRBV7-6 and TRBJ2-3, with 13 bases matching TRBD2. Per the germline V gene, CDR1 is SGHVS and CDR2 is FNYEAQ. The CDR3 runs to 14 residues. Trimming at V came to 7 bases and at J to 6 bases, leaving 4 bases not matched to a gene. The CDR3: CASTWTSGGDTQYF. The CDR3 DNA reads TGTGCCAGCACTTGGACTAGCGGGGGTGATACGCAGTATTTT.

This sequence joins TRBV7-6 and TRBJ2-7; the D is unclear. The CDR3 runs 14 residues. CDR1 is SGHVS, CDR2 FNYEAQ, per germline. Between the trimmed V and J ends, which lost 2 bases and 2 bases, there was a span of 10 bases. The chain's CDR3 is CASSLKGSTYEQYF. The CDR3, as DNA: TGTGCCAGCAGCTTAAAAGGCAGCACCTACGAGCAGTACTTC.

The chain joins TRBV5-1 to TRBJ1-4, with TRBD1 identical over 8 bases. Germline values: CDR1 SGHRS, CDR2 YFSETQ. CDR3 length: 17 residues. V was pared by 0 bases and J by 5 bases, with 9 bases of the junction left unmatched. The CDR3 loop reads CASSLGQGAARNEKLFF. CDR3 sequence (DNA): TGCGCCAGCAGCTTGGGGCAGGGGGCGGCGAGAAATGAAAAACTGTTTTTT.